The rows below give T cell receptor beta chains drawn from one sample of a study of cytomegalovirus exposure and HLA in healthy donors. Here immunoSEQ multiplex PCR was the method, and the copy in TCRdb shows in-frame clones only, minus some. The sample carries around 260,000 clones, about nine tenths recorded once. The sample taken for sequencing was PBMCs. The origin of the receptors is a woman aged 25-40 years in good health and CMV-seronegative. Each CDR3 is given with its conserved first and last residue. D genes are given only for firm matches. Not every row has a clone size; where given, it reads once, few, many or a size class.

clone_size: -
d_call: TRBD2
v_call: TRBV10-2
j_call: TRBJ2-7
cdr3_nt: TGCGCCAGCAGTGAGGGACTAGTCTCCTACGAGCAGTACTTC
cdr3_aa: CASSEGLVSYEQYF

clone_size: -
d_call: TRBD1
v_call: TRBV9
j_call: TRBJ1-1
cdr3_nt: TGTGCCAGCAGCGGGGGACAGGGTTTCGCTGAAGCTTTCTTT
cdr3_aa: CASSGGQGFAEAFF

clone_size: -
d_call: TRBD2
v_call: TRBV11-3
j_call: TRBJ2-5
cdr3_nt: TGTGCCAGCAGCTCCCCGCGAGCGGGAGGGCCGGAGACCCAGTACTTC
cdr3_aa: CASSSPRAGGPETQYF

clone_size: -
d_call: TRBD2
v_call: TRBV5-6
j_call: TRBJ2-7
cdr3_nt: TGTGCCAGCAGTCTACTAGCCCCGGGACTAGCGGGATACGAGCAGTACTTC
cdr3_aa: CASSLLAPGLAGYEQYF

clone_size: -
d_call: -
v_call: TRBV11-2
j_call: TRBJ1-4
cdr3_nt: TGTGCCAGCAGCCCTCTTTGGGCTAATGAAAAACTGTTTTTT
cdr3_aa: CASSPLWANEKLFF

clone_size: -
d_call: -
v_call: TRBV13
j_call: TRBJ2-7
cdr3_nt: TGTGCCAGCAGCCTACGCGTCTCCTACGAGCAGTACTTC
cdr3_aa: CASSLRVSYEQYF

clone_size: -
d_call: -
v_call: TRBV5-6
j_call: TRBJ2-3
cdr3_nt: TGTGCCAGCAGCTTGGAGGTTGGGTACGGCACAGATACGCAGTATTTT
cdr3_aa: CASSLEVGYGTDTQYF

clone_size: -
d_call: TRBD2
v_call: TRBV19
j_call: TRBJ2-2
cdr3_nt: TGTGCCAGTAATTTTGGAGCTAGCGGGAGAGTCGGGGAGCTGTTTTTT
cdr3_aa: CASNFGASGRVGELFF

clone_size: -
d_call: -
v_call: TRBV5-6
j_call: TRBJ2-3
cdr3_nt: TGTGCCAGCAGCCCCAGAGGGGTGTACCGCACAGATACGCAGTATTTT
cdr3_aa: CASSPRGVYRTDTQYF

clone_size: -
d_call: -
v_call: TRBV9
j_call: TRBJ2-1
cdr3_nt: TGTGCCAGCAGCGTAGCTGGCGGTAATGAGCAGTTCTTC
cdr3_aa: CASSVAGGNEQFF

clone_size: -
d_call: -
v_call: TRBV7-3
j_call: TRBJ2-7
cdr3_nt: TGTGCCAGCAGCTTAGGGCCAGGCTCCTACGAGCAGTACTTC
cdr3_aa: CASSLGPGSYEQYF

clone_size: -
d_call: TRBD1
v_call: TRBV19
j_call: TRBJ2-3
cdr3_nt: TGTGCCAGTAGTCTTTCGACAGGGCTCACGGATACGCAGTATTTT
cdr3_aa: CASSLSTGLTDTQYF

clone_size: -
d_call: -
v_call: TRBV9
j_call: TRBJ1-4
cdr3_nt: TGTGCCAGCAGCGTAGGGGGGTCGACTAATGAAAAACTGTTTTTT
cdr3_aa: CASSVGGSTNEKLFF

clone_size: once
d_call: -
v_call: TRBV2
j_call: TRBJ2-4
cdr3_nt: TGTGCCAGCAGTCCCCCCGGAGGGCAGATCTTAGCCAAAAACATTCAGTACTTC
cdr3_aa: CASSPPGGQILAKNIQYF

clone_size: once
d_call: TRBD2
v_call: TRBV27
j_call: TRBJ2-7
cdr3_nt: TGTGCCAGCAGTCCGAATGCGCCCAAGCTAGCGGGAGTAAACGAGCAGTACTTC
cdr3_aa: CASSPNAPKLAGVNEQYF

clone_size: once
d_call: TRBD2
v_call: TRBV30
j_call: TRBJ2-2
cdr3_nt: TGTGCCTGGGAAGGAGCGGGAGTAGACACCGGGGAGCTGTTTTTT
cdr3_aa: CAWEGAGVDTGELFF

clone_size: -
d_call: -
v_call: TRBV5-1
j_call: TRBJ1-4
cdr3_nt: TGCGCCAGCAGCTGGGTGGGGCAGGGCGACGAAAAACTGTTTTTT
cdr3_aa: CASSWVGQGDEKLFF

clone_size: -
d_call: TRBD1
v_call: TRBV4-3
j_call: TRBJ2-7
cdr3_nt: TGCGCCAGCAGCCAAAACAGGGGGGCGTCCTACGAGCAGTACTTC
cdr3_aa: CASSQNRGASYEQYF

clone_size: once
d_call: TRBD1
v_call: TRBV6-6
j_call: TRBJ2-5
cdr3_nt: TGTGCCAGCAGTTACCTTGGGACAGCCGAAGAGACCCAGTACTTC
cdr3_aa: CASSYLGTAEETQYF

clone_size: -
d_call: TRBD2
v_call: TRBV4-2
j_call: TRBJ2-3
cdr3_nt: TGTGCCAGCAGCCAAGACGTGGGGGCGGTAGGACTAGCGTGGGTCACAGATACGCAGTATTTT
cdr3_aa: CASSQDVGAVGLAWVTDTQYF

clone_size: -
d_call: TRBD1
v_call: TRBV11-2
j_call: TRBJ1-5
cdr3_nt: TGTGCCAGCAGCTTAGGGGACAGATCTAATCAGCCCCAGCATTTT
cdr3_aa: CASSLGDRSNQPQHF

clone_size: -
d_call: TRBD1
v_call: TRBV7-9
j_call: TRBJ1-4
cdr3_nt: TGTGCCAGCAGCTTAGATGGACAGGGACAGCTGTTTTTT
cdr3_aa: CASSLDGQGQLFF

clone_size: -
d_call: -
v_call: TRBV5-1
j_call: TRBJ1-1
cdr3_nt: TGCGCCAGCAGCTTAAACAGGGATGGGGCTTTCTTT
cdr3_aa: CASSLNRDGAFF

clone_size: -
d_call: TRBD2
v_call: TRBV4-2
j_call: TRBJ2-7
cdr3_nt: TGTGCCAGCAGCCAAGACCCGGGGGAGGGGTGGGAGCAGTACTTC
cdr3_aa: CASSQDPGEGWEQYF

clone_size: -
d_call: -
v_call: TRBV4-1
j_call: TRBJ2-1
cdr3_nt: TGCGCCAGCAGCCAAGACCTAGCCCTCCTCCTCTTC
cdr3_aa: CASSQDLALLLF

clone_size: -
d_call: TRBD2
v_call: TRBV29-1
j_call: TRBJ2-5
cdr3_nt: TGCAGCGCGGTAACTCTGGGAGGGGATGAGACCCAGTACTTC
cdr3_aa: CSAVTLGGDETQYF

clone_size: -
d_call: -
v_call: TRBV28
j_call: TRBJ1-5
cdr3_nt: TGTGCCAGCAGTTTACCCAATCAGCCCCAGCATTTT
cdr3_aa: CASSLPNQPQHF

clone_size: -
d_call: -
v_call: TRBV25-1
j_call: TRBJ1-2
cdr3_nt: TGTGCCAGCAGTGAATATGAGAACTATGGCTACACCTTC
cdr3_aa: CASSEYENYGYTF

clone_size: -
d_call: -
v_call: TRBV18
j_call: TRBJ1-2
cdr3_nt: TGTGCCAGCTCACCACCCGATGGAGCTAACTATGGCTACACCTTC
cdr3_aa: CASSPPDGANYGYTF

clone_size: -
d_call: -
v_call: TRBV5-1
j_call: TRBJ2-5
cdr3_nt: TGCGCCAGCAGCATCGTACCCGATAGCCAAGAGACCCAGTACTTC
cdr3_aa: CASSIVPDSQETQYF

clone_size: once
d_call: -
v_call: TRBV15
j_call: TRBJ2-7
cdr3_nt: TGTGCCACCAGCAGAGTTCCGGCCTCTAACTCCTACGAGCAGTACTTC
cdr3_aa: CATSRVPASNSYEQYF

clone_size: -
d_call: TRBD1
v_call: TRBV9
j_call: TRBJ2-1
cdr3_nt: TGTGCCAGCAGCGTAGCCGACAGGGGGGGTGAGCAGTTCTTC
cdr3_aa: CASSVADRGGEQFF

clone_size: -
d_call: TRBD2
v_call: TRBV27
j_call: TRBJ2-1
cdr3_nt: TGTGCCAGCAGTGGACTAGTTTCTAATGAGCAGTTCTTC
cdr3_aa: CASSGLVSNEQFF

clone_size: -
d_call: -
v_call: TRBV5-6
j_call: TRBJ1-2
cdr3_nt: TGTGCCAGCAGCTTTGGGACACTCGGCTACACCTTC
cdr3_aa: CASSFGTLGYTF

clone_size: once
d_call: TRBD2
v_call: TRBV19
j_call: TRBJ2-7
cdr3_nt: TGTGCCAGTAGTATGGGCGGGAGCTCCTACGAGCAGTACTTC
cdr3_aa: CASSMGGSSYEQYF

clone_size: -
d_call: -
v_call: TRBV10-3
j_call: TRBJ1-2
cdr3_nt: TGTGCCATCAGTGGTGGACAGACAGTTGGCTACACCTTC
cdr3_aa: CAISGGQTVGYTF

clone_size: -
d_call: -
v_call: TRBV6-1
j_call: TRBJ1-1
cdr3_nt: TGTGCTAGCAGTCTTAGAGTGGAGAACACTGAAGCTTTCTTT
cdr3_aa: CASSLRVENTEAFF

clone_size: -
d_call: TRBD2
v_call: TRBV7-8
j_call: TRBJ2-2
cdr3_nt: TGTGCCAGCAGCCCGCGACTAGCGGAGTCTACCGGGGAGCTGTTTTTT
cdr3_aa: CASSPRLAESTGELFF

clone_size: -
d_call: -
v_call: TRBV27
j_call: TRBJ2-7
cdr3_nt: TGTGCCAGCAGTTTTATTGGGAGAGTGGACGAGCAGTACTTC
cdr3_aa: CASSFIGRVDEQYF

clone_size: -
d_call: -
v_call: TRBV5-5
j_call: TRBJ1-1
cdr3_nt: TGTGCCAGCAGCGCTCAGGGAGGGTACACTGAAGCTTTCTTT
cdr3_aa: CASSAQGGYTEAFF

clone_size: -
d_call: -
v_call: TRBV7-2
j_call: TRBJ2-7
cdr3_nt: TGTGCCAGCAGCCATCGGGACTTCGCGGGGGAGCAGTACTTC
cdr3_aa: CASSHRDFAGEQYF

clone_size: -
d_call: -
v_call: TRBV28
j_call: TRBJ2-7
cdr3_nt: TGTGCCAGCAGCGCCTACGAGCAGTACTTC
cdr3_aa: CASSAYEQYF

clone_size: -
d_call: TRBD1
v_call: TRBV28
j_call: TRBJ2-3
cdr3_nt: TGTGCCAGCAGTTTTAGTTCCCCGGGACAGGGAACAGATACGCAGTATTTT
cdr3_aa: CASSFSSPGQGTDTQYF

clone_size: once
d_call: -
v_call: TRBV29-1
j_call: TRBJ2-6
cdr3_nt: TGCAGCGTTGAATTTCAGGAGCCTGGGGCCAACGTCCTGACTTTC
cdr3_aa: CSVEFQEPGANVLTF

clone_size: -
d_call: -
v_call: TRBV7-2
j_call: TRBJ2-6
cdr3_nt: TGTGCCAGCAGCCTCAGGAGGGTTCATGGGGCCAACGTCCTGACTTTC
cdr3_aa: CASSLRRVHGANVLTF

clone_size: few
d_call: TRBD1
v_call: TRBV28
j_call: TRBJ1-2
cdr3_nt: TGTGCCAGCAGTTTCAACCGAAGACAGGGGGCGAGGGTGTACACCTTC
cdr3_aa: CASSFNRRQGARVYTF

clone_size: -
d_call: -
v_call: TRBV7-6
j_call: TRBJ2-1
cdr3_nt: TGTGCCAGCAGCAGCCCCGGACACCTCAGTTCCTACAATGAGCAGTTCTTC
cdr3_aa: CASSSPGHLSSYNEQFF

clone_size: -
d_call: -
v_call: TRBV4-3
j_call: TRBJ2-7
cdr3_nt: TGCGCCAGCAGCCAAGAGTCGGCGGCAAGTCAAAGCAGCTACGAGCAGTACTTC
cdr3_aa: CASSQESAASQSSYEQYF

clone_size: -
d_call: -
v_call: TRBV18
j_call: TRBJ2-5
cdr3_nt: TGTGCCAGCTCACCTGGGTTTCAAGAGACCCAGTACTTC
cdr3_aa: CASSPGFQETQYF

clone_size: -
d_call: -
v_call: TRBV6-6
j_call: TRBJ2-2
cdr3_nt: TGTGCCAGCAGTTACCGCACAGAGTCCCCTCCCGGGGAGCTGTTTTTT
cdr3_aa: CASSYRTESPPGELFF

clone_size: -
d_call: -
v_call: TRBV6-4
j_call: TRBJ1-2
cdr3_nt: TGTGCCAGCAGTGACCACAGTGTTGTCTATGGCTACACCTTC
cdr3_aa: CASSDHSVVYGYTF

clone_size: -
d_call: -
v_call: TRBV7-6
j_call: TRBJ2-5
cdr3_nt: TGTGCCAGCAGCTTTAGCAGGGCGGAGACCCAGTACTTC
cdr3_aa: CASSFSRAETQYF